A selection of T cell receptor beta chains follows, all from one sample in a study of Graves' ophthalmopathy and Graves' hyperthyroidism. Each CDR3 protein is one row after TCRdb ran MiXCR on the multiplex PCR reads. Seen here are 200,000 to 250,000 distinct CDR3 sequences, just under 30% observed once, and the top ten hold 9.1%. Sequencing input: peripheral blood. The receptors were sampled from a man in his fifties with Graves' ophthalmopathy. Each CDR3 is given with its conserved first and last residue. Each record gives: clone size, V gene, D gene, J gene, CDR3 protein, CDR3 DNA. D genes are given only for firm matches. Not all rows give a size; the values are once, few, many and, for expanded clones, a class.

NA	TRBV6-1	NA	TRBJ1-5	CASSEIIGNQPQHF	TGTGCCAGCAGTGAAATTATAGGGAATCAGCCCCAGCATTTT
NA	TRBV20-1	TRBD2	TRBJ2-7	CSARAGLAGTYEQYF	TGCAGTGCTAGAGCTGGACTAGCAGGAACCTACGAGCAGTACTTC
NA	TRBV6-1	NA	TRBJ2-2	CASSRVSNTGELFF	TGTGCCAGCAGTCGTGTATCGAACACCGGGGAGCTGTTTTTT
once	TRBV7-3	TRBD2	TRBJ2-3	CASSLMAGGSDTQYF	TGTGCCAGCAGCTTAATGGCGGGAGGCTCGGATACGCAGTATTTT
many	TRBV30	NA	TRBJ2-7	CAWGGRTYEQYF	TGTGCCTGGGGCGGACGGACCTACGAGCAGTACTTC
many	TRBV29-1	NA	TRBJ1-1	CSVRQLEAFF	TGCAGCGTGAGACAGCTTGAAGCTTTCTTT
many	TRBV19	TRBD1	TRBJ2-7	CASSTGTGSYEQYF	TGTGCCAGTAGTACCGGGACAGGAAGCTACGAGCAGTACTTC
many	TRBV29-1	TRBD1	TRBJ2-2	CSARQGQNTGELFF	TGCAGCGCTCGACAGGGGCAAAACACCGGGGAGCTGTTTTTT
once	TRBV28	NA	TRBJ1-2	CASSLPQGSNGYTF	TGTGCCAGCAGTTTACCCCAGGGATCAAATGGCTACACCTTC
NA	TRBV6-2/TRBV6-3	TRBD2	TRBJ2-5	CASSYSRLAGSLLETQYF	TGTGCCAGCAGTTACTCGAGGCTAGCGGGAAGTTTACTGGAGACCCAGTACTTC
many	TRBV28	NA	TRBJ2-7	CASSSPGRNEQYF	TGTGCCAGCAGTTCCCCTGGTCGAAACGAGCAGTACTTC
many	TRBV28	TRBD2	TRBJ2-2	CASSEELADKSNTGELFF	TGTGCCAGCAGCGAAGAACTAGCGGACAAATCGAACACCGGGGAGCTGTTTTTT
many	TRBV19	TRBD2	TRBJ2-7	CASSIGLAGGYEQYF	TGTGCCAGTAGTATTGGACTAGCGGGAGGATACGAGCAGTACTTC
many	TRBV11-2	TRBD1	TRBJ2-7	CASSFPLDRGDEQYF	TGTGCCAGCAGCTTTCCCCTCGACAGGGGAGACGAGCAGTACTTC
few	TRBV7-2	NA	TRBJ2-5	CASSSSGTRAAETQYF	TGTGCCAGCAGCTCAAGCGGGACAAGGGCGGCGGAGACCCAGTACTTC
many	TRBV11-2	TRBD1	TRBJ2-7	CASSLGQGPTYEQYF	TGTGCCAGCAGCTTGGGACAGGGGCCAACCTACGAGCAGTACTTC
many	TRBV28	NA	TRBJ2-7	CASSLGHYEQYF	TGTGCCAGCAGTTTGGGTCACTACGAGCAGTACTTC
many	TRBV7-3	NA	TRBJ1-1	CASSKGGDTEAFF	TGTGCCAGCAGCAAAGGGGGTGACACTGAAGCTTTCTTT
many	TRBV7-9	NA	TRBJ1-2	CASSPTGSYGYTF	TGTGCCAGCAGCCCGACAGGTAGCTATGGCTACACCTTC
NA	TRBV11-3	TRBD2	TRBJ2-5	CASSRGTSGGVETQYF	TGTGCCAGCAGCCGTGGGACTAGCGGGGGGGTGGAGACCCAGTACTTC
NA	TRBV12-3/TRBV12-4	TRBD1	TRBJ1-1	CASSPMTDRVYTEAFF	TGTGCCAGCAGTCCTATGACCGACAGGGTCTACACTGAAGCTTTCTTT
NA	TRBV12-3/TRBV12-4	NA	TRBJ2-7	CASSPTSSAHEQYF	TGTGCCAGCAGCCCAACTAGCTCGGCGCACGAGCAGTACTTC
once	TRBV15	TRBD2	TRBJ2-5	CATSFTAGPAETQYF	TGTGCCACCAGCTTTACAGCGGGGCCTGCAGAGACCCAGTACTTC
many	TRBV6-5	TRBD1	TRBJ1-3	CASSFDRGNTIYF	TGTGCCAGCAGTTTCGACAGGGGGAACACCATATATTTT
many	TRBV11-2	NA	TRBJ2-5	CASSTSPQETQYF	TGTGCCAGCAGCACCAGCCCTCAAGAGACCCAGTACTTC
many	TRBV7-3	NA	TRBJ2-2	CASSPLGSTGELFF	TGTGCCAGCAGCCCACTCGGGAGCACCGGGGAGCTGTTTTTT